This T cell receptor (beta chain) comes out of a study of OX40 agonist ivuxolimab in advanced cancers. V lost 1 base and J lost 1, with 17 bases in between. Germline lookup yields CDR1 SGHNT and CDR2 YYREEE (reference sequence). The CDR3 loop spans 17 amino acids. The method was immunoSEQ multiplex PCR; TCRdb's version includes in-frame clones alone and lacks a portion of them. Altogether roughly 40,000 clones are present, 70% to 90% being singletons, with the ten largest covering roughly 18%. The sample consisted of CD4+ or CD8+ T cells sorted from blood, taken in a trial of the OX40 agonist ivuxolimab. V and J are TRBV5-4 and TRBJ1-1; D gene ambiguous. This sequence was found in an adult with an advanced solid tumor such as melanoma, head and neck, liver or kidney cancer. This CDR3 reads CASSLPDFMHQNTEAFF. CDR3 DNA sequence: TGTGCCAGCAGCTTGCCTGATTTTATGCATCAGAACACTGAAGCTTTCTTT.